These 16 T cell receptor beta chains originate from one sample sequenced in a study of shared clonotypes between healthy human individuals. The assay was immunoSEQ multiplex PCR, and TCRdb's table has in-frame clones only and misses some. This repertoire shows some 1.1 million clones, 70% to 85% found once; its top ten account for approximately 0.95%. Sequencing input: memory CD4+ T cells from PBMCs. Subset defined: CD45RA-negative fraction. The receptors were gathered from a man aged 18 to 30 in good health. Some clones in this sample may be carry-over from other donors' samples.

The rearrangement uses TRBV5-8 and TRBJ1-3; perhaps TRBD1 as D (5 bases). V was cut by 4 bases and J by 0 bases, with 11 bases left in between. The CDR3 is made up of 15 amino acids. Germline values: CDR1 SGHTS, CDR2 YDEGEE. This chain's CDR3 is CASSPGTLSGNTIYF. In DNA, the CDR3 is TGTGCCAGCAGCCCCGGGACTCTCTCTGGAAACACCATATATTTT.

V usage is TRBV5-1 and J usage is TRBJ2-7; 13 nucleotides match TRBD2. V trimming: 4 bases; J trimming: 2 bases; junction bases outside the gene matches: 3. The CDR3 is made up of 15 amino acids. From germline, CDR1 is SGHRS and CDR2 YFSETQ. Here the CDR3 reads CASSHGTSGAYEQYF. Written as DNA, the CDR3 is TGCGCCAGCAGCCACGGGACTAGCGGGGCCTACGAGCAGTACTTC.

The chain has TRBV18 and TRBJ2-2; D unclear. This CDR3 is built from 13 residues. Trimming cost V 5 bases and J 2 bases, with 6 bases left between them. Germline V lookup: CDR1 KGHSH, CDR2 LQKENI. This CDR3 is CASSIDNTGELFF. The CDR3 DNA sequence: TGTGCCAGCTCAATAGATAACACCGGGGAGCTGTTTTTT. The complete variable domain, with remaining parts taken from reference TRBV18 and TRBJ2-2, reads NAGVMQNPRHLVRRRGQEARLRCSPMKGHSHVYWYRQLPEEGLKFMVYLQKENIIDESGMPKERFSAEFPKEGPSILRIQQVVRGDSAAYFCASSIDNTGELFFGEGSRLTVL.

The chain carries TRBV27 and TRBJ2-1; D could derive from TRBD1 or TRBD2 (5 bases each). This CDR3 spans 18 amino acids. V lost 5 bases, J lost 5 bases, and 25 bases lay in between. Germline V gene sequence: CDR1 MNHEY, CDR2 SMNVEV (reference sequence). The CDR3: CASSPIRFRDPVDNEQFF. The CDR3 DNA follows: TGTGCCAGCAGTCCCATCAGATTCAGGGACCCCGTCGACAATGAGCAGTTCTTC.

Regarding this clone: Other DNA sequences in the sample encode the same CDR3. This chain joins TRBV5-1 and TRBJ1-1; weak D call: TRBD1 (5 bases). The CDR3 loop spans 13 amino acids. V lost 1 base and J 6 bases, leaving 10 bases between the germline ends. Germline V lookup: CDR1 SGHRS, CDR2 YFSETQ. The CDR3 DNA follows: TGCGCCAGCAGCTTGCAGGGATTCCCTGAAGCTTTCTTT. It specifies CASSLQGFPEAFF.

Of note for this clone: Other nucleotide sequences in the sample specify the same CDR3. The CDR3 bases are TGTGCCAGCAGCTTTGGACTAGCGGGTACCGGGGAGCTGTTTTTT. Its protein product is CASSFGLAGTGELFF. V usage is TRBV7-2 and J usage is TRBJ2-2; 11 nucleotides match TRBD2. This CDR3 contains 15 residues. Per germline, CDR1 SGHTA and CDR2 FQGNSA. With V trimmed by 3 bases and J by 5 bases, 2 bases remained unmatched.

The CDR3 nucleotides read TGCAGCGGGGAGGAGGCAACTAGCGGGAGAGATGATGAGCAGTTCTTC. This sequence encodes CSGEEATSGRDDEQFF. The J gene is TRBJ2-1, the V gene TRBV29-1, with TRBD2 identical over 11 bases. CDR3 size: 16 residues. In germline, CDR1 is SQVTM, CDR2 ANQGSEA. V was clipped by 7 bases and J by 8 bases; unmatched bases: 16.

As for this clone: A much larger clone lies one base from this, so it may be a read error. The same CDR3 can be traced to other DNA sequences in this sample. This chain uses TRBV6-6 with TRBJ1-1; TRBD1 is a possible D gene (6 bases). The CDR3 runs 14 residues. The ends were cut back, 0 bases at V and 3 bases at J, with 8 bases in the middle. Germline V gene sequence: CDR1 MNHNY, CDR2 SVGAGI (reference sequence). The CDR3 is CASSYSRGDTEAFF. CDR3 coding DNA: TGTGCCAGCAGTTACTCTAGGGGGGACACTGAAGCTTTCTTT.

V gene TRBV28 combines with J gene TRBJ2-5, with 14 bases matching TRBD2. The CDR3 has 14 residues. The germline gives CDR1 MDHEN, CDR2 SYDVKM. Trimming took 6 bases from V and 7 from J; bases not matched to a gene: 4. The chain's CDR3 is CASSRGTSGRTQYF. The CDR3 DNA is TGTGCCAGCAGCCGAGGGACTAGCGGGAGGACCCAGTACTTC. The entire variable domain, with the rest obtained from reference TRBV28 and TRBJ2-5, is as follows: DVKVTQSSRYLVKRTGEKVFLECVQDMDHENMFWYRQDPGLGLRLIYFSYDVKMKEKGDIPEGYSVSREKKERFSLILESASTNQTSMYLCASSRGTSGRTQYFGPGTRLLVL.

Worth noting for this clone: This could be a read error, since a much larger clone is one nucleotide away. The rearrangement uses TRBV2 and TRBJ2-1, with 14 bases matching TRBD2. The length of the CDR3 is 16 residues. Germline V gene sequence: CDR1 SNHLY, CDR2 FYNNEI. Trimming removed 5 bases from V and 9 bases from J; junction bases left unmatched: 9. The CDR3 sequence is CASSYTGTSGRGEQFF. As DNA, the CDR3 is TGTGCCAGCAGTTACACCGGGACTAGCGGGAGAGGTGAGCAGTTCTTC.

The V and J genes are TRBV30 and TRBJ2-2; no clear D gene. Germline V gene sequence: CDR1 GTSNPN, CDR2 SVGIG (reference sequence). Trimming took off 2 bases at V and 1 base at J, with 11 bases between the two ends. The CDR3 runs to 15 residues. The CDR3: CAWSPKNRNTGELFF. The CDR3, as DNA: TGTGCCTGGAGTCCAAAAAACAGGAACACCGGGGAGCTGTTTTTT.

The chain links TRBV6-5 to TRBJ1-1; D is unresolved. This CDR3 spans 13 amino acids. Trimming removed 11 bases at V and 0 bases at J, with 13 bases between. Germline V lookup: CDR1 MNHEY, CDR2 SVGAGI. The CDR3 nucleotides are TGTGCCGTAGCCCGCGAGATGAACACTGAAGCTTTCTTT. This sequence encodes CAVAREMNTEAFF.

The chain couples TRBV7-6 to TRBJ2-1; 9 bases align to TRBD2. The CDR3 is 14 residues long. Germline loops: CDR1 SGHVS, CDR2 FNYEAQ. V shed 10 bases and J 8 bases; nucleotides not matched to a gene: 12. The chain's CDR3 is CATQAGGKGDEQFF. In DNA, the CDR3 is TGTGCCACCCAGGCGGGAGGGAAAGGAGATGAGCAGTTCTTC.

The V and J genes are TRBV7-2 and TRBJ2-1, with a tentative D call TRBD1 (6 bases). Germline-derived CDR1 and CDR2 are SGHTA and FQGNSA. The CDR3 contains 14 residues. The ends were cut back, 1 base at V and 7 bases at J, with 11 bases in the middle. The CDR3 DNA follows: TGTGCCAGCAGCTTAGACAGGGCCCTTAATGAGCAGTTCTTC. This translates into CASSLDRALNEQFF.

This chain links TRBV5-1 with TRBJ2-2; TRBD2 matches 8 bases. Germline CDR1 and CDR2: SGHRS and YFSETQ. This CDR3 contains 15 residues. V lost 3 bases, J lost 7 bases, and 8 bases stayed unmatched. DNA for the CDR3: TGCGCCAGCAGCTCGAAGCGGGAGATAGGCGGGGAGCTGTTTTTT. This sequence encodes CASSSKREIGGELFF.

The chain combines TRBV6-5 with TRBJ2-5; maybe TRBD2 (6 bases). The CDR3 runs 12 residues. Trimming took 8 bases from V and 4 from J, leaving 11 bases between them. Germline V gene lookup returns CDR1 MNHEY and CDR2 SVGAGI. The CDR3 is CASSEEGETQYF. Here the CDR3 DNA reads TGTGCCAGCTCTGAGGAGGGAGAGACCCAGTACTTC.